These T cell receptor beta chains were read from a single sample in a study of molecular identifiers for immune sequencing clone quantification. MiXCR was run by TCRdb on the PCR reads, yielding one entry per CDR3 protein. The profile shows a few hundred thousand distinct CDR3 sequences, about 23% of them singletons. Material for sequencing was naive CD8+ T cells from blood, with Jurkat cell RNA spiked in. The receptors originated from a human donor in good health. Some libraries in this study had Jurkat cell RNA spiked in. Each CDR3 is given with its conserved first and last residue. The D gene is left open where the match is weak. The listing skips clone size in some rows; elsewhere it reads once, few, many or a size class.

TRBD2,many,TRBV4-1,TRBJ2-7,CASSYRIAGYEQYF,TGCGCCAGCAGCTACCGGATAGCGGGGTACGAGCAGTACTTC
-,-,TRBV5-1,TRBJ1-1,CASSLVGRELEAFF,TGCGCCAGCAGCTTGGTTGGCAGGGAGCTTGAAGCTTTCTTT
-,many,TRBV7-9,TRBJ1-1,CASSPLGLNTEAFF,TGTGCCAGCAGCCCCCTTGGCTTGAACACTGAAGCTTTCTTT
TRBD1,many,TRBV4-3,TRBJ2-7,CASSQSAQGAYEQYF,TGCGCCAGCAGCCAATCGGCACAGGGGGCTTACGAGCAGTACTTC
-,few,TRBV28,TRBJ1-1,CASKSGFGGFTEAFF,TGTGCCAGCAAAAGTGGTTTTGGGGGCTTCACTGAAGCTTTCTTT
-,-,TRBV7-9,TRBJ1-5,CASSLSGGLQPQHF,TGTGCCAGCAGCTTAAGCGGGGGGCTCCAGCCCCAGCATTTT
-,-,TRBV25-1,TRBJ2-3,CASSWGALTDTQYF,TGTGCCAGCAGTTGGGGGGCTCTGACAGATACGCAGTATTTT
-,few,TRBV9,TRBJ2-1,CASSVSWGQGRGEQFF,TGTGCCAGCAGCGTATCATGGGGGCAGGGACGAGGTGAGCAGTTCTTC
-,-,TRBV6-2/TRBV6-3,TRBJ1-2,CASSYDPTGTYGYTF,TGTGCCAGCAGTTACGATCCCACCGGGACCTATGGCTACACCTTC
-,many,TRBV5-5,TRBJ2-6,CASSPGVSGANVLTF,TGTGCCAGCAGCCCAGGGGTGTCTGGGGCCAACGTCCTGACTTTC
-,-,TRBV20-1,TRBJ1-2,CSAPPSKSGSRYGCSF,-
-,-,TRBV14,TRBJ1-1,CASGQGRLVRAFF,TGTGCCAGCGGCCAAGGCAGGCTAGTCAGAGCTTTCTTT
-,many,TRBV13,TRBJ2-3,CASSLAGSRGDTQYF,TGTGCCAGCAGCTTAGCTGGAAGCCGGGGGGATACGCAGTATTTT
-,-,TRBV13,TRBJ2-1,CASSSPQRAHNEQFF,TGTGCCAGCAGCTCCCCGCAGCGGGCCCACAATGAGCAGTTCTTC
-,many,TRBV23-1,TRBJ2-4,CASPAQDLAKNIQYF,TGCGCCAGCCCAGCACAGGACCTGGCCAAAAACATTCAGTACTTC
-,few,TRBV29-1,TRBJ2-3,CSVVLTRKETDTQYF,TGCAGCGTTGTACTCACTAGAAAGGAGACAGATACGCAGTATTTT
TRBD2,many,TRBV5-1,TRBJ2-7,CASSSPSGGITYEQYF,TGCGCCAGCAGCTCACCAAGCGGGGGCATAACCTACGAGCAGTACTTC
-,-,TRBV4-1,TRBJ1-1,CASSQEGTQPKNTEAFF,TGCGCCAGCAGCCAAGAGGGGACTCAACCTAAGAACACTGAAGCTTTCTTT
-,once,TRBV6-2/TRBV6-3,TRBJ2-2,CASCIWNTGELFF,TGTGCCAGCTGTATCTGGAACACCGGGGAGCTGTTTTTT
-,-,TRBV5-6,TRBJ2-7,CASSLEQGIYEQYF,TGTGCCAGCAGCTTGGAACAAGGGATTTACGAGCAGTACTTC
-,-,TRBV4-1,TRBJ1-5,CASSHRLGVGQPQHF,TGCGCCAGCAGCCACAGACTGGGGGTCGGACAGCCCCAGCATTTT
-,many,TRBV30,TRBJ2-7,CAWSAAGYEQYF,TGTGCCTGGAGTGCGGCCGGGTACGAGCAGTACTTC
-,-,TRBV20-1,TRBJ1-1,CSAGGGFNTEAFF,TGCAGTGCTGGGGGGGGGTTCAACACTGAAGCTTTCTTT
-,many,TRBV29-1,TRBJ1-1,CSVLDRFGTEAFF,TGCAGCGTCCTAGACAGGTTTGGCACTGAAGCTTTCTTT
-,-,TRBV29-1,TRBJ2-5,CSVEAASTLETQYF,TGCAGCGTTGAAGCGGCCAGCACGTTGGAGACCCAGTACTTC
-,-,TRBV20-1,TRBJ2-1,CSARLSFGVSPYNEQCF,TGCAGTGCTAGACTCTCTTTCGGGGTTTCACCTTACAATGAGCAGTGCTTC
TRBD2,-,TRBV7-2,TRBJ2-1,CASSMPGLADNEQFF,TGTGCCAGCAGCATGCCGGGACTAGCGGATAATGAGCAGTTCTTC
-,-,TRBV29-1,TRBJ1-1,CSVLTYTEAFF,TGCAGCGTCCTAACGTACACTGAAGCTTTCTTT
-,few,TRBV11-2,TRBJ1-6,CASSWGFLNSPLHF,TGTGCCAGCAGCTGGGGGTTTTTGAATTCACCCCTCCACTTT
TRBD1,-,TRBV20-1,TRBJ1-6,CSARSPGQGPGRGSPLHF,TGCAGTGCTAGATCGCCGGGACAGGGACCCGGTAGGGGATCACCCCTCCACTTT
-,-,TRBV6-2/TRBV6-3,TRBJ1-2,CASSYSIFQGDYGYTF,TGTGCCAGCAGTTACTCGATTTTCCAAGGGGACTATGGCTACACCTTC
TRBD1,-,TRBV4-2,TRBJ2-6,CASSQDRASGANVLTF,TGTGCCAGCAGCCAGGACAGGGCCTCTGGGGCCAACGTCCTGACTTTC
-,-,TRBV4-3,TRBJ2-5,CASSHSHNLDLKRPQYF,TGCGCCAGCAGCCACTCCCACAACCTAGATCTCAAGAGACCCCAGTACTTC
TRBD1,many,TRBV29-1,TRBJ1-1,CSVMDREYTEAFF,TGCAGCGTGATGGACAGGGAGTACACTGAAGCTTTCTTT
-,few,TRBV6-2/TRBV6-3,TRBJ1-5,CASSFDHREGGNQPQHF,TGTGCCAGCAGTTTCGACCACAGGGAGGGAGGCAATCAGCCCCAGCATTTT
-,few,TRBV7-9,TRBJ2-3,CASSLEPSTDTQYF,TGTGCCAGCAGCTTAGAACCCAGCACAGATACGCAGTATTTT
-,few,TRBV4-3,TRBJ1-6,CASGQSSYNSPLHF,TGCGCTAGCGGACAGAGCTCCTATAATTCACCCCTCCACTTT
-,-,TRBV4-1,TRBJ2-3,CASSQRASSTDTQYF,TGCGCCAGCAGCCAGAGGGCTTCTAGCACAGATACGCAGTATTTT
-,many,TRBV7-8,TRBJ2-1,CASSPTSGTHNEQFF,TGTGCCAGCAGCCCAACATCCGGGACCCACAATGAGCAGTTCTTC
-,few,TRBV10-1,TRBJ2-2,CASSGGTLGTGELFF,TGCGCCAGCAGTGGGGGGACCTTGGGCACCGGGGAGCTGTTTTTT
-,many,TRBV28,TRBJ2-3,CASSRTGRHFTDTQYF,TGTGCCAGCAGCCGGACCGGGAGACATTTCACAGATACGCAGTATTTT